Following are 19 T cell receptor beta chains from one sample sequenced in a study of T cells in Graves' hyperthyroidism and ophthalmopathy. TCR beta CDR3 sequences were amplified from RNA transcripts. Carried out on the TCR CDR3, a first-round RT-PCR used the HTBI primer set. TCRdb reprocessed the multiplex PCR reads with MiXCR, giving one entry per CDR3 protein. The table lists about 600,000 distinct CDR3 sequences, roughly a sixth of them singletons, with 2.5% to 4% in the top ten. The sample taken for sequencing was blood. The receptor set was obtained from a woman aged 40 to 50 with Graves' ophthalmopathy.

The chain has TRBV29-1 and TRBJ2-3; tentative D call: TRBD2 (6 bases). This CDR3 comprises 14 residues. CDR1 and CDR2 from the germline V gene are SQVTM and ANQGSEA. With 4 bases removed from V and 4 bases from J, the gap between germline ends came to 15 bases. The CDR3 sequence: CSVVGRDSADTQYF. The CDR3 nucleotides are TGCAGCGTTGTAGGCCGGGACTCTGCAGATACGCAGTATTTT.

The rearrangement links TRBV6-5 to TRBJ1-1; D is ambiguous. The CDR3 is made up of 14 amino acids. Trimming removed 2 bases from V and 3 bases from J, with 10 bases in between. The germline V gene encodes CDR1 MNHEY and CDR2 SVGAGI. CDR3: CASSYRNRDTEAFF. As DNA, the CDR3 is TGTGCCAGCAGTTACCGGAATCGGGACACTGAAGCTTTCTTT.

The table lists this clonotype with many counts. The V call is TRBV27, the J call TRBJ2-1; tentative D call: TRBD1 (6 bases). The CDR3 sequence is 11 residues long. The V gene lost 9 bases and the J gene lost 8 bases, with 11 bases spanning the gap. Germline-derived CDR1 and CDR2 are MNHEY and SMNVEV (reference sequence). The CDR3: CASHRDHEQFF. DNA of the CDR3: TGTGCCAGTCACAGGGACCATGAGCAGTTCTTC.

This clonotype was counted between two and nine times. The chain uses TRBV28 and TRBJ2-1, with 9 bases that match TRBD2. Germline CDR1 and CDR2: MDHEN and SYDVKM. V lost 6 bases and J lost 8; bases outside the gene matches: 11. This CDR3 comprises 15 residues. The CDR3 spells CASRVPGLAFYEQFF. The CDR3 nucleotides are TGTGCCAGCAGAGTGCCGGGACTAGCATTCTATGAGCAGTTCTTC.

A remark on this clonotype: One end of the junction is discordant with germline, which a read error may explain. The J gene is TRBJ2-3, the V gene TRBV20-1; D is uncertain. Germline CDR1 is DFQATT and CDR2 is SNEGSKA (reference sequence). This CDR3 is 14 amino acids long. CDR3 protein: CSARDPGWADTRYF. CDR3 nucleotide sequence: TGCAGTGCTAGGGACCCAGGATGGGCAGATACGCGGTATTTT.

This clonotype was observed a handful of times. The chain couples TRBV12-3 or TRBV12-4 to TRBJ1-1, with D unresolved. V lost 0 bases and J lost 2, with 10 bases in between. The CDR3 is made up of 15 amino acids. In DNA, the CDR3 is TGTGCCAGCAGTTTAGCGGCAGTTGGAAACACTGAAGCTTTCTTT. Translated: CASSLAAVGNTEAFF.

At least ten counts were recorded for this clonotype. This rearrangement joins TRBV20-1 to TRBJ2-7; perhaps TRBD2 as D (6 bases). The CDR3 is made up of 13 amino acids. The V end lost 4 bases, the J end lost 3 bases, and 13 bases lay between the germline ends. Per the germline V gene, CDR1 is DFQATT and CDR2 is SNEGSKA (reference sequence). CDR3 in amino acids: CSAIGGENYEQYF. The CDR3 DNA follows: TGCAGTGCTATAGGAGGGGAGAACTACGAGCAGTACTTC.

This clonotype was detected many times. This sequence joins TRBV18 and TRBJ2-5; no firm D call. Between the trimmed V and J ends, which lost 1 base and 1 base, there was a span of 10 bases. Germline V CDR1 and CDR2: KGHSH, LQKENI. CDR3 size: 15 residues. The CDR3 sequence: CASSPLRSSQETQYF. In DNA, the CDR3 is TGTGCCAGCTCACCACTCCGGAGCAGCCAAGAGACCCAGTACTTC.

The sample holds many counts of this clonotype. V usage is TRBV7-6 and J usage is TRBJ1-1; D not certain. V lost 1 base, J lost 4 bases, and 10 bases lay in between. The germline gives CDR1 SGHVS, CDR2 FNYEAQ. This CDR3 has 14 residues. The CDR3 sequence: CASSLGGEFTEAFF. The CDR3 DNA sequence: TGTGCCAGCAGCTTAGGTGGTGAATTCACTGAAGCTTTCTTT. Together with reference TRBV7-6 and TRBJ1-1, the CDR3 gives the full variable domain: GAGVSQSPRYKVTKRGQDVALRCDPISGHVSLYWYRQALGQGPEFLTYFNYEAQQDKSGLPNDRFSAERPEGSISTLTIQRTEQRDSAMYRCASSLGGEFTEAFFGQGTRLTVV.

This clonotype was picked up many times. The genes are TRBV20-1 and TRBJ1-1; maybe TRBD1 (5 bases). The CDR3 runs 14 residues. Germline assignment: CDR1 DFQATT and CDR2 SNEGSKA (reference sequence). With 4 bases removed from V and 0 bases from J, the gap between germline ends came to 12 bases. CDR3 residues: CSATGFLVNTEAFF. For the CDR3, the DNA is TGCAGTGCTACAGGGTTTTTAGTGAACACTGAAGCTTTCTTT.

The sample holds many counts of this clonotype. This chain connects TRBV2 to TRBJ2-1, with D possibly TRBD2 on 5 matching bases. V was shortened by 5 bases and J by 13 bases, with 15 bases between the two germline ends. The CDR3 is made up of 12 amino acids. In germline, CDR1 is SNHLY, CDR2 FYNNEI. In nucleotides, the CDR3 is TGTGCCAGCAGTCGGGAAACCGCAAATCAGTTCTTC. Its translation is CASSRETANQFF.

A few counts support this clonotype. The chain recombines TRBV2 with TRBJ1-6; 8 bases are shared with TRBD1. The CDR3 has 17 amino acids. CDR1 is SNHLY, CDR2 FYNNEI, per germline. J lost 6 bases, V lost 6 bases, and 13 bases had no gene match. This chain's CDR3 is CASSETSGTGLNSPLHF. The CDR3 nucleotides are TGTGCCAGCAGCGAGACCTCAGGGACAGGTCTTAATTCACCCCTCCACTTT.

This chain joins TRBV7-3 and TRBJ2-1; a possible D gene is TRBD2 (5 bases). This CDR3 has 17 amino acids. With 1 base removed from V and 3 bases from J, the gap between germline ends came to 16 bases. CDR1 and CDR2 from the germline V gene are SGHTA and FQGTGA. This CDR3 reads CASSLSGGVGDYNEQFF. In DNA, the CDR3 is TGTGCCAGCAGCTTAAGTGGAGGTGTGGGAGACTACAATGAGCAGTTCTTC.

A remark on this clonotype: A much larger clone lies a single base off, so this may be a read error. No conserved phenylalanine or tryptophan is present at the end of the CDR3, so a read error is the likely explanation. The rearrangement uses TRBV10-3 and TRBJ2-7; no firm D call. From germline, CDR1 is ENHRY and CDR2 SYGVKD. V lost 3 bases and J lost 4, with 13 bases in between. This CDR3 is 14 amino acids long. CDR3 in amino acids: CAISEPDRPYEQYS. Written as DNA, the CDR3 is TGTGCCATCAGTGAACCAGACCGGCCTTACGAGCAGTACTCC.

This clonotype was recorded at least ten times. This chain joins TRBV11-2 and TRBJ1-2; D unresolved. V was clipped by 0 bases and J by 8 bases, with 13 bases between them. This CDR3 region has 14 residues. Germline V CDR1 and CDR2: SGHAT, FQNNGV. The CDR3 region is CASSLDFGSEGYTF. For the CDR3, the DNA is TGTGCCAGCAGCTTAGATTTCGGGAGTGAAGGCTACACCTTC.

This clonotype was observed a few times. Compared with germline, one end of the junction differs, possibly owing to a read error. J is TRBJ2-7 and V is TRBV20-1; 11 nucleotides line up with TRBD1. The length of the CDR3 is 15 residues. Germline V gene data show CDR1 as DFQATT and CDR2 as SNEGSKA (reference sequence). The CDR3 DNA reads as TGCAGTGCTAGAGATCAATGGACAGGGGGCTACGGGCAGTACTTC. Its protein is CSARDQWTGGYGQYF.

This rearrangement joins TRBV5-1 to TRBJ2-7; 11 positions agree with TRBD1. V shed 4 bases and J 5 bases; nucleotides not matched to a gene: 8. CDR1 is SGHRS, CDR2 YFSETQ, per germline. The CDR3 runs to 15 residues. The CDR3 DNA reads as TGCGCCAGCAGCCGAAGGACAGGGGGCTTCAACGAGCAGTACTTC. It translates to CASSRRTGGFNEQYF.

This clonotype has more than one count but fewer than ten. This rearrangement joins TRBV12-3 or TRBV12-4 to TRBJ1-1; D is ambiguous. The CDR3 is made up of 14 amino acids. The V end was cut by 6 bases, the J end by 1 base, with 12 bases between. CDR3 amino acids: CASSPPVPNTEAFF. The CDR3 DNA is TGTGCCAGCAGCCCCCCGGTCCCGAACACTGAAGCTTTCTTT.

In regard to this clonotype: A much larger clonotype is one base distant, so this may be a read error. In DNA, the CDR3 is TGTGCCAGCAGCTTACCCCCAGGGGGCCTCTCTTGGTACTCCAACGAGCAGTACTTC. Translation: CASSLPPGGLSWYSNEQYF. V usage is TRBV11-2 and J usage is TRBJ2-7, with 8 nucleotides matching TRBD1. This CDR3 is built from 19 residues. Germline CDR1 is SGHAT and CDR2 is FQNNGV.